Detailed here is one T cell receptor beta chain. Its antigen is still unknown. No base qualities exist here, and no much larger clone lies one base off it. The sample originates from a study of patients and donors after allogeneic stem cell transplantation (TCRdb year 2020). From V the trimming removes 5 bases and from J it removes 4 bases, while the gene matches leave 11 bases of the junction unaccounted for. The CDR3 spans 17 residues, from the cysteine through the phenylalanine. Just CDR3 DNA is preserved here, 51 bases in frame from base 1. The method behind the library was RT-PCR. The run used a NextSeq 550. Through fastp at Q25 and MiXCR, TCRdb rebuilt clones from the public reads, retaining in-frame beta chains. Each CDR3 protein appears once, grouped with its most common genes and DNA. Across this sample there are 95,000 to 120,000 distinct CDR3 sequences, with around 33% seen only once. The biggest ten clones account for under 30% of the sample.

The chain uses TRBV12-3 or TRBV12-4 and TRBJ2-5; TRBD1 lines up with 12 middle nucleotides. Sample: blood, either unsorted or a sorted T cell fraction (not recorded which). The TCR was taken from a human donor who was either an allogeneic HSCT recipient or a stem cell or donor lymphocyte infusion donor (not recorded which). It is not recorded whose cells these are; they may come from a transplant donor. The CDR3 sequence is CASSPYRDRGRLETQYF. In nucleotide form, the sequence is TGTGCCAGCAGTCCGTACCGGGACAGGGGGCGCTTAGAGACCCAGTACTTC.